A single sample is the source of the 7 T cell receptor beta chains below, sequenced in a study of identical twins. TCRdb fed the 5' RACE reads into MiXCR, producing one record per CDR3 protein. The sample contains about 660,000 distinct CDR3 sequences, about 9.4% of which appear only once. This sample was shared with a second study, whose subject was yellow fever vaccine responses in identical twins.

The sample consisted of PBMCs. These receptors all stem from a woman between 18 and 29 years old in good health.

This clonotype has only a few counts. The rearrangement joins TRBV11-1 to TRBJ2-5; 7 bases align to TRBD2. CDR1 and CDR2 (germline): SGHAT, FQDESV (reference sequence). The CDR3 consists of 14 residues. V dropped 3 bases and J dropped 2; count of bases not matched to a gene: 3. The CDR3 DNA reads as TGTGCCAGCAGCTTTCCTAGCGGTCAAGAGACCCAGTACTTC. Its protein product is CASSFPSGQETQYF.

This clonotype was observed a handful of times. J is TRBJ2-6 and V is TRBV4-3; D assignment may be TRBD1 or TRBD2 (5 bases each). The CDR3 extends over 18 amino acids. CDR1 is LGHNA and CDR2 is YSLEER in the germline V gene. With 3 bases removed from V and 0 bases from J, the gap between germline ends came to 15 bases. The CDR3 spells CASSQAGTESSGANVLTF. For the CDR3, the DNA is TGCGCCAGCAGCCAGGCCGGGACCGAGAGCTCTGGGGCCAACGTCCTGACTTTC.

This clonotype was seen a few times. CDR3 in amino acids: CASSWVWGKTDTQYF. The CDR3 DNA reads TGCGCCAGCAGCTGGGTCTGGGGGAAAACAGATACGCAGTATTTT. V usage is TRBV5-1 and J usage is TRBJ2-3; perhaps D is TRBD1 or TRBD2 (5 bases each). V lost 3 bases and J 3 bases, leaving 14 bases between the germline ends. This CDR3 spans 15 amino acids. Germline CDR1 reads SGHRS; CDR2 reads YFSETQ.

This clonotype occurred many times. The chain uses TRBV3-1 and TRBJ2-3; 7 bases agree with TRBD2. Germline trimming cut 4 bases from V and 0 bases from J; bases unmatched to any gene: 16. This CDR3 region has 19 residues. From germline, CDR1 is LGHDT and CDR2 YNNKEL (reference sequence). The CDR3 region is CASSPVPGTTPTSTDTQYF. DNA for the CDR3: TGTGCCAGCAGCCCCGTTCCCGGGACTACACCTACTAGCACAGATACGCAGTATTTT.

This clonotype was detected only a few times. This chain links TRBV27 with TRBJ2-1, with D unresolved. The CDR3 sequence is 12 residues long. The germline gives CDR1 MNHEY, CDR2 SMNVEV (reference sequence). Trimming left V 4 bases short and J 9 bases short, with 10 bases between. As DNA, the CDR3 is TGTGCCAGCAGTTCCGTGGGCCGTGAGCAGTTCTTC. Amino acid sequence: CASSSVGREQFF.

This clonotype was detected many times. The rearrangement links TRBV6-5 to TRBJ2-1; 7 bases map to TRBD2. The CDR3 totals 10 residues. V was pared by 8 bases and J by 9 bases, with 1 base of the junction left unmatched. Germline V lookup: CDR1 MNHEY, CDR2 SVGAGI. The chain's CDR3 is CASGGGEQFF. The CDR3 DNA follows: TGTGCCAGCGGGGGGGGTGAGCAGTTCTTC.

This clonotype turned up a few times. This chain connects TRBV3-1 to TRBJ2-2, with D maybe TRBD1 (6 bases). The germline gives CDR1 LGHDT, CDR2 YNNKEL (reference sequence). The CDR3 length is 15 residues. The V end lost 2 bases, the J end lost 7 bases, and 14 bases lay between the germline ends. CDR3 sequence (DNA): TGTGCCAGCAGCCAACCCGGGACCAGGGGCGGGGAGCTGTTTTTT. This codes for CASSQPGTRGGELFF.